The rows below give T cell receptor beta chains drawn from one sample of a study of cytomegalovirus exposure and HLA in healthy donors. TCRdb's copy holds only in-frame clones and misses some; the assay was immunoSEQ multiplex PCR. The sample has around 150,000 clones, roughly 73% seen once. Sequenced input: PBMCs. These TCRs come from a woman in her 30s in good health and CMV-seronegative. Both conserved end residues are part of each CDR3. The D gene is left open where the match is weak. Some rows mark clone size as missing; the rest say once, few, many or name a class of expanded clone.

j_call v_call clone_size d_call cdr3_nt cdr3_aa
TRBJ2-7 TRBV2 - TRBD1 TGTGCCAGCATCGGGACAGACACTTACGAGCAGTACTTC CASIGTDTYEQYF
TRBJ1-1 TRBV6-1 - - TGTGCCAGCAGAGACTACAGGGTGAACACTGAAGCTTTCTTT CASRDYRVNTEAFF
TRBJ1-2 TRBV18 - - TGTGCCAGCTCACCACTTTCAGAGGTGGGTGACTATGGCTACACCTTC CASSPLSEVGDYGYTF
TRBJ2-5 TRBV10-3 few TRBD2 TGTGCCATCAGGAGGGACTATCTAGAGACCCAGTACTTC CAIRRDYLETQYF
TRBJ2-6 TRBV25-1 few - TGTGCCAGCAGTGATACAGGGCCTGGGGCCAACGTCCTGACTTTC CASSDTGPGANVLTF
TRBJ1-5 TRBV5-6 - - TGTGCCAGCAGCTTGGCCGGCATAGGGTCGAGGGAGCATTTT CASSLAGIGSREHF
TRBJ2-3 TRBV11-2 few TRBD2 TGTGCCAGCAGCTTAGATCAGAGACTAGCGTCTAGCACAGATACGCAGTATTTT CASSLDQRLASSTDTQYF
TRBJ2-3 TRBV6-6 - TRBD1 TGTGCCAGCAGTTACTCGAGACAGGGGGCAGATACGCAGTATTTT CASSYSRQGADTQYF
TRBJ2-4 TRBV5-4 - - TGTGCCAGCAGCTACCGTTCCGGGAGCGGCGACATTCAGTACTTC CASSYRSGSGDIQYF
TRBJ2-3 TRBV7-9 few - TGTGCCAGCAGCTTAGTAGCTTACGGCGGCCGCACAGATACGCAGTATTTT CASSLVAYGGRTDTQYF
TRBJ1-1 TRBV27 - TRBD1 TGTGCCAGCACCCCGGGACAGGGGGCGCCAGCTGAAGCTTTCTTT CASTPGQGAPAEAFF
TRBJ1-2 TRBV6-1 - - TGTGCCAGCAGTGAAAGTCAGGGAGGGTATGGCTACACCTTC CASSESQGGYGYTF
TRBJ2-3 TRBV11-2 - TRBD2 TGTGCCAGCAGCTTTAGCGGGGTTAGCGCAGATACGCAGTATTTT CASSFSGVSADTQYF
TRBJ1-1 TRBV5-1 - - TGCGCCAGCAGCTTGGGCGGGGGGAACACTGAAGCTTTCTTT CASSLGGGNTEAFF
TRBJ2-7 TRBV5-1 - TRBD1 TGCGCCAGCATGGGACAGGGGACTTCCGAGCAGTACTTC CASMGQGTSEQYF
TRBJ1-1 TRBV5-1 - - TGCGCCAGCAGCTTGGCGGGGGGCAGCGGCACTGAAGCTTTCTTT CASSLAGGSGTEAFF
TRBJ2-1 TRBV6-4 - TRBD1 TGTGCCAGCAGCCGTACGACAGGGGGAAACAATGAGCAGTTCTTC CASSRTTGGNNEQFF
TRBJ1-1 TRBV7-3 few TRBD1 TGTGCCAGCAGCTCTCAGGGGGCAGACACTGAAGCTTTCTTT CASSSQGADTEAFF
TRBJ1-2 TRBV19 - TRBD1 TGTGCCAGTAGTGGACCGGGACAGGGACTCTATGGCTACACCTTC CASSGPGQGLYGYTF
TRBJ1-1 TRBV7-2 - TRBD1 TGTGCCAGCAGCTTTAAATTGACAGGGGCTGAAGCTTTCTTT CASSFKLTGAEAFF
TRBJ2-3 TRBV29-1 - TRBD2 TGCAGCGTTGAAATTCGGCTAGCGGGGATGGCAGATACGCAGTATTTT CSVEIRLAGMADTQYF
TRBJ1-1 TRBV29-1 - - TGCAGCGTTGACGGAACAGTGAACACTGAAGCTTTCTTT CSVDGTVNTEAFF
TRBJ2-7 TRBV19 - TRBD1 TGTGCCAGTAGTATAGGGACAGGGGACTACGAGCAGTACTTC CASSIGTGDYEQYF
TRBJ1-4 TRBV5-4 - TRBD1 TGTGCCAGCAGCTCCAGGACAGGGAGAGGCGGGCATGAAAAACTGTTTTTT CASSSRTGRGGHEKLFF
TRBJ1-6 TRBV7-9 - - TGTGCCAGCAGCCCCTTGACAGGCGGTTCACCCCTCCACTTT CASSPLTGGSPLHF
TRBJ1-1 TRBV5-1 - - TGCGCCAGCAGCTTGAGGGGAAGGAACACTGAAGCTTTCTTT CASSLRGRNTEAFF
TRBJ2-6 TRBV6-1 - - TGTGCCAGCAGTGTCAGCTCTGGGGCCAACGTCCTGACTTTC CASSVSSGANVLTF
TRBJ2-1 TRBV15 few - TGTGCCACCAGCAACCCCCACACGGGGAGCTCCTACAATGAGCAGTTCTTC CATSNPHTGSSYNEQFF
TRBJ2-7 TRBV10-3 - - TGTGCCTCTCGACCTCGCGGTCCAACCCTATACGAGCAGTACTTC CASRPRGPTLYEQYF
TRBJ2-5 TRBV2 - TRBD1 TGTGCCAGCAGTTCTATGGACAGGGCGCAAGAGACCCAGTACTTC CASSSMDRAQETQYF
TRBJ2-2 TRBV29-1 - TRBD2 TGCAGCGCCCGGGCGGGAGGGTACACCGGGGAGCTGTTTTTT CSARAGGYTGELFF
TRBJ2-2 TRBV5-1 - TRBD1 TGCGCCAGCAGCCCGACAGGGCGCAACACCGGGGAGCTGTTTTTT CASSPTGRNTGELFF
TRBJ1-1 TRBV7-8 - - TGTGCCAGCAGCTTATACTTAATGAACACTGAAGCTTTCTTT CASSLYLMNTEAFF
TRBJ2-3 TRBV7-2 - TRBD2 TGTGCCAGCAGCTTAGCGATTAGACTAGCGGGGGGCAAAGATACGCAGTATTTT CASSLAIRLAGGKDTQYF
TRBJ2-7 TRBV6-5 - - TGTGCCAGCAGTTACTCCCAGGTTGGATACGAGCAGTACTTC CASSYSQVGYEQYF
TRBJ2-1 TRBV7-9 - TRBD2 TGTGCCAGCAGCTCCGGGGGGTTCTCCTACAATGAGCAGTTCTTC CASSSGGFSYNEQFF
TRBJ2-1 TRBV27 - TRBD1 TGTGCCAGCGCCAATCCGACAGGGGGCTCCTACAATGAGCAGTTCTTC CASANPTGGSYNEQFF
TRBJ2-3 TRBV11-1 - TRBD2 TGTGCCAGCAGCTTAAGCGGGGGGGAGGATACGCAGTATTTT CASSLSGGEDTQYF
TRBJ2-1 TRBV9 - - TGTGCCAGCAGCGTAGATCCCAACTCCTACAATGAGCAGTTCTTC CASSVDPNSYNEQFF
TRBJ1-1 TRBV27 - - TGTGCCAGCAGTTTAGGGGGAGGCACTGAAGCTTTCTTT CASSLGGGTEAFF
TRBJ2-3 TRBV7-9 - - TGTGCCAGCAGCCCAGGGACTACAGATACGCAGTATTTT CASSPGTTDTQYF
TRBJ2-7 TRBV2 - - TGTGCCAGCAGTGTTGGGCCTTCCTACGAGCAGTACTTC CASSVGPSYEQYF
TRBJ1-1 TRBV27 - - TGTGCCAGTAGGACAGTCCCCCTGAACACTGAAGCTTTCTTT CASRTVPLNTEAFF
TRBJ1-6 TRBV6-5 - TRBD1 TGTGCCAGCAGCCTTGGACAGGTAGCTGGTTCACCCCTCCACTTT CASSLGQVAGSPLHF
TRBJ2-1 TRBV29-1 - - TGCAGCGTTGAAGCCCTTGGGGGGTCTCAGATCAATGAGCAGTTCTTC CSVEALGGSQINEQFF
TRBJ1-1 TRBV5-1 - TRBD1 TGCGCCAGCAGCCCGGACAGGGCTAACACTGAAGCTTTCTTT CASSPDRANTEAFF
TRBJ1-4 TRBV5-1 - TRBD1 TGCGCCAGCAGCTTGGGGACAGGGGTCGGAGAAAAACTGTTTTTT CASSLGTGVGEKLFF
TRBJ2-2 TRBV5-1 - TRBD2 TGCGCCAGCAGTCTCATACCCGGGACTACGAACACCGGGGAGCTGTTTTTT CASSLIPGTTNTGELFF
TRBJ2-7 TRBV27 - - TGTGCCAGCAGTTTACTGGCAGACTACGAGCAGTACTTC CASSLLADYEQYF
TRBJ2-3 TRBV12-5 - - TGTGCTAGTGGTCCCGAGCAGGCCGGGCAGTATTTT CASGPEQAGQYF
TRBJ2-1 TRBV7-9 - - TGTGCCAGCAGTTCCGTGGGACTGACTTACAATGAGCAGTTCTTC CASSSVGLTYNEQFF
TRBJ1-1 TRBV6-6 - TRBD1 TGTGCCAGCAGTGCTTCCGGGACAGCCAACACTGAAGCTTTCTTT CASSASGTANTEAFF
TRBJ2-2 TRBV7-2 - - TGTGCCAGCAGGGCTTCAAGTCAGACCGGGGAGCTGTTTTTT CASRASSQTGELFF
TRBJ1-5 TRBV10-3 - - TGTGCCATCAGTGTGGGTGGGGGCAGCAATCAGCCCCAGCATTTT CAISVGGGSNQPQHF
TRBJ2-2 TRBV5-1 - - TGCGCCAGCAGCTTGTCGGGGGTGAACACCGGGGAGCTGTTTTTT CASSLSGVNTGELFF
TRBJ2-1 TRBV6-5 - - TGTGCCAGCAGTCTTCGGTATTCCTACAATGAGCAGTTCTTC CASSLRYSYNEQFF
TRBJ1-2 TRBV29-1 - - TGCAGCGTTGAAGGCGGCTATGGCTACACCTTC CSVEGGYGYTF
TRBJ1-4 TRBV30 - - TGTATCTCCCAGGTTCGCGAAAAACTGTTTTTT CISQVREKLFF
TRBJ2-7 TRBV5-1 - TRBD1 TGCGCCAGCAGCTTGGTTCAGGGGGCTTCCTACGAGCAGTACTTC CASSLVQGASYEQYF
TRBJ2-3 TRBV30 - - TGTGCCTGGAGTGTAGGCGGAGCCCCGGCGTCGGATACGCAGTATTTT CAWSVGGAPASDTQYF